This is a list of T cell receptor beta chains from one sample in a study of blood T cell repertoires in COVID-19. Data came from immunoSEQ multiplex PCR; TCRdb stores just in-frame clones and leaves some out. The sample contains some 290,000 clones, 85% to 90% of which appear only once. Sequencing input: peripheral blood. These receptors originate from a woman in her 30s with COVID-19, enrolled during active disease. Each CDR3 is given with its conserved first and last residue. The order of the fields is clone size, J gene, V gene, D gene, CDR3 protein, CDR3 DNA. The D gene is left open where the match is weak. Where a row states a size, it is once, few, many or the class of an expanded clone; other rows omit it.

size: once
J: TRBJ1-4
V: TRBV2
D: TRBD1
CDR3: CASSDGRQGVSNEKLFF
DNA: TGTGCCAGCAGTGATGGGAGACAGGGGGTTTCTAATGAAAAACTGTTTTTT

size: .
J: TRBJ1-1
V: TRBV25-1
D: .
CDR3: CASSAHSTVNTEAFF
DNA: TGTGCCAGCAGTGCTCATTCCACAGTGAACACTGAAGCTTTCTTT

size: .
J: TRBJ1-4
V: TRBV5-1
D: .
CDR3: CASSSVLNEKLFF
DNA: TGCGCCAGCAGCTCGGTCCTTAATGAAAAACTGTTTTTT

size: many
J: TRBJ2-2
V: TRBV2
D: .
CDR3: CASSSGSNTGELFF
DNA: TGTGCCAGCAGTAGCGGGTCGAACACCGGGGAGCTGTTTTTT

size: .
J: TRBJ1-3
V: TRBV6-1
D: .
CDR3: CASSELKGAGNTIYF
DNA: TGTGCCAGCAGTGAATTAAAAGGGGCTGGAAACACCATATATTTT

size: .
J: TRBJ2-3
V: TRBV27
D: TRBD1
CDR3: CASSFGTGEADTQYF
DNA: TGTGCCAGCAGTTTTGGGACAGGGGAAGCAGATACGCAGTATTTT

size: .
J: TRBJ2-2
V: TRBV7-2
D: TRBD2
CDR3: CASSGRSSGSRTGELFF
DNA: TGTGCCAGCAGCGGACGATCTAGCGGGAGTCGTACCGGGGAGCTGTTTTTT

size: .
J: TRBJ1-3
V: TRBV10-3
D: .
CDR3: CAISELGGENTIYF
DNA: TGTGCCATCAGTGAATTGGGCGGGGAGAACACCATATATTTT

size: .
J: TRBJ2-1
V: TRBV15
D: TRBD2
CDR3: CATSRDRRGLAGGSSSYNEQFF
DNA: TGTGCCACCAGCAGAGACCGACGGGGACTAGCGGGAGGCTCTAGCTCCTACAATGAGCAGTTCTTC

size: .
J: TRBJ1-1
V: TRBV27
D: .
CDR3: CASSPGPGKANTEAFF
DNA: TGTGCCAGCAGCCCGGGCCCAGGGAAGGCGAACACTGAAGCTTTCTTT

size: .
J: TRBJ2-7
V: TRBV12-3/TRBV12-4
D: .
CDR3: CASSPGSEQYF
DNA: TGTGCCAGCAGCCCGGGATCCGAGCAGTACTTC

size: .
J: TRBJ2-7
V: TRBV7-2
D: .
CDR3: CASSLGGSAYEQYF
DNA: TGTGCCAGCAGCTTAGGCGGGTCAGCCTACGAGCAGTACTTC

size: .
J: TRBJ2-1
V: TRBV5-1
D: TRBD1
CDR3: CASSRQTGTGVNNEQFF
DNA: TGCGCCAGCAGCCGACAGACCGGGACAGGGGTCAACAATGAGCAGTTCTTC

size: .
J: TRBJ1-1
V: TRBV5-1
D: .
CDR3: CASSLFQDTEAFF
DNA: TGCGCCAGCAGCTTATTCCAGGACACTGAAGCTTTCTTT

size: .
J: TRBJ1-1
V: TRBV28
D: .
CDR3: CASRVRGYTEAFF
DNA: TGTGCCAGCAGGGTTAGGGGGTACACTGAAGCTTTCTTT

size: .
J: TRBJ2-7
V: TRBV6-5
D: TRBD2
CDR3: CASSYSLAGRQYF
DNA: TGTGCCAGCAGTTACTCGCTAGCGGGCCGGCAGTACTTC

size: .
J: TRBJ2-1
V: TRBV27
D: TRBD2
CDR3: CASSYPREGRNEQFF
DNA: TGTGCCAGCAGCTATCCCAGGGAGGGTAGGAATGAGCAGTTCTTC

size: .
J: TRBJ1-4
V: TRBV27
D: .
CDR3: CASSPARGLSDEKLFF
DNA: TGTGCCAGCAGTCCGGCCAGGGGTTTATCGGATGAAAAACTGTTTTTT

size: .
J: TRBJ1-2
V: TRBV6-5
D: .
CDR3: CASSPRTVYGYTF
DNA: TGTGCCAGCAGTCCCCGGACAGTCTATGGCTACACCTTC

size: once
J: TRBJ1-6
V: TRBV28
D: .
CDR3: CASRTSGTSNSPLHF
DNA: TGTGCCAGCAGGACCTCCGGGACAAGTAATTCACCCCTCCACTTT

size: .
J: TRBJ1-1
V: TRBV7-8
D: TRBD1
CDR3: CASSLTSLPQGYEAFF
DNA: TGTGCCAGCAGCTTAACCTCTCTCCCACAGGGGTACGAAGCTTTCTTT

size: .
J: TRBJ2-7
V: TRBV19
D: TRBD1
CDR3: CASSMGQGIPYEQYF
DNA: TGTGCCAGTAGTATGGGACAGGGGATTCCTTACGAGCAGTACTTC

size: .
J: TRBJ1-3
V: TRBV9
D: .
CDR3: CASSVRTGSGNTIYF
DNA: TGTGCCAGCAGCGTTCGAACAGGCTCTGGAAACACCATATATTTT

size: .
J: TRBJ2-3
V: TRBV11-2
D: .
CDR3: CASSYPASGSTDTQYF
DNA: TGTGCCAGCAGTTATCCGGCCAGCGGGAGCACAGATACGCAGTATTTT

size: .
J: TRBJ2-1
V: TRBV6-6
D: TRBD1
CDR3: CASSYPPTGGLDEQFF
DNA: TGTGCCAGCAGTTACCCCCCCACAGGGGGACTGGATGAGCAGTTCTTC

size: .
J: TRBJ1-3
V: TRBV18
D: .
CDR3: CASSPSTGSGNTIYF
DNA: TGTGCCAGCTCACCCTCCACAGGCTCTGGAAACACCATATATTTT

size: .
J: TRBJ1-1
V: TRBV27
D: .
CDR3: CASSLRGVNTEAFF
DNA: TGTGCCAGCAGTTTACGGGGGGTGAACACTGAAGCTTTCTTT

size: .
J: TRBJ1-2
V: TRBV19
D: .
CDR3: CASSTRQRGDGYTF
DNA: TGTGCCAGTAGTACAAGACAAAGGGGCGATGGCTACACCTTC

size: .
J: TRBJ2-3
V: TRBV4-1
D: .
CDR3: CASSLDSSSANTQYF
DNA: TGCGCCAGCAGCCTGGACAGCTCCTCAGCGAATACGCAGTATTTT

size: .
J: TRBJ2-7
V: TRBV5-1
D: TRBD2
CDR3: CASSLGLLAGSYEQYF
DNA: TGCGCCAGCAGCTTGGGACTACTAGCGGGAAGCTACGAGCAGTACTTC

size: few
J: TRBJ2-5
V: TRBV10-1
D: TRBD2
CDR3: CASSELAGVWETQYF
DNA: TGCGCCAGCAGTGAACTAGCGGGAGTATGGGAGACCCAGTACTTC

size: .
J: TRBJ2-1
V: TRBV29-1
D: .
CDR3: CSVSRRVSYNEQFF
DNA: TGCAGCGTTAGCCGACGGGTCTCCTACAATGAGCAGTTCTTC

size: .
J: TRBJ1-1
V: TRBV2
D: .
CDR3: CASSDSWGLLNTEAFF
DNA: TGTGCCAGCAGTGATTCCTGGGGACTACTAAACACTGAAGCTTTCTTT

size: .
J: TRBJ2-2
V: TRBV2
D: .
CDR3: CASSSGVTGELFF
DNA: TGTGCCAGCAGTTCGGGTGTCACCGGGGAGCTGTTTTTT

size: .
J: TRBJ2-2
V: TRBV6-1
D: TRBD1
CDR3: CASSARTGGDSGELFF
DNA: TGTGCCAGCAGTGCCCGGACAGGGGGGGATTCCGGGGAGCTGTTTTTT

size: .
J: TRBJ2-3
V: TRBV5-1
D: .
CDR3: CASTLRGPKTTDTQYF
DNA: TGCGCCAGTACCCTCAGGGGTCCGAAAACCACAGATACGCAGTATTTT

size: .
J: TRBJ2-7
V: TRBV4-1
D: TRBD2
CDR3: CASSQARLAVIDEQYF
DNA: TGCGCCAGCAGCCAGGCCCGACTAGCGGTAATCGACGAGCAGTACTTC

size: .
J: TRBJ2-5
V: TRBV9
D: TRBD2
CDR3: CASSVAGGSQETQYF
DNA: TGTGCCAGCAGCGTAGCGGGAGGGTCCCAAGAGACCCAGTACTTC

size: once
J: TRBJ2-3
V: TRBV9
D: .
CDR3: CASSVGGIATDTQYF
DNA: TGTGCCAGCAGCGTAGGAGGTATAGCGACAGATACGCAGTATTTT

size: once
J: TRBJ2-1
V: TRBV7-9
D: .
CDR3: CASSFNFGEQFF
DNA: TGTGCCAGCAGCTTTAACTTTGGTGAGCAGTTCTTC

size: once
J: TRBJ2-7
V: TRBV2
D: .
CDR3: CASLRLGYEQYF
DNA: TGTGCCAGCCTAAGGCTAGGTTACGAGCAGTACTTC

size: .
J: TRBJ2-3
V: TRBV7-6
D: TRBD1
CDR3: CASSPRGTGRADTQYF
DNA: TGTGCCAGCAGCCCAAGAGGGACAGGGCGGGCAGATACGCAGTATTTT

size: .
J: TRBJ1-1
V: TRBV27
D: .
CDR3: CASSSSPGGKAFF
DNA: .

size: .
J: TRBJ2-5
V: TRBV27
D: .
CDR3: CASSLWGVGETQYF
DNA: TGTGCCAGCAGTTTATGGGGGGTAGGAGAGACCCAGTACTTC

size: .
J: TRBJ1-3
V: TRBV9
D: .
CDR3: CASSPAGGNTIYF
DNA: TGTGCCAGCAGCCCCGCGGGAGGAAACACCATATATTTT